These T cell receptor beta chains were read from a single sample in a study of blood T cell repertoires in COVID-19. Sequenced by immunoSEQ multiplex PCR; TCRdb stores in-frame clones only, minus some. Here the sample spans roughly 300,000 clones, about 87% being singletons. Sequenced: peripheral blood. These receptors originate from a woman in her forties or fifties who had recovered from COVID-19. CDR3s include the opening cysteine and the closing phenylalanine or tryptophan. A D gene is named only where the DNA matches it firmly. Some rows mark clone size as missing; the rest say once, few, many or name a class of expanded clone.

CDR3: CASSTNRDRNQPQHF; DNA: TGTGCCAGCAGCACTAACCGGGACAGAAATCAGCCCCAGCATTTT; V: TRBV7-9; J: TRBJ1-5; D: TRBD1; size: .
CDR3: CASSGRERETQYF; DNA: TGTGCCAGCAGTGGGAGGGAGCGGGAGACCCAGTACTTC; V: TRBV6-2/TRBV6-3; J: TRBJ2-5; D: TRBD2; size: .
CDR3: CASSLVEYRSYEQYF; DNA: TGTGCCAGCAGCTTAGTGGAGTATAGGAGCTACGAGCAGTACTTC; V: TRBV7-2; J: TRBJ2-7; D: .; size: .
CDR3: CASSELLSRNTEAFF; DNA: TGTGCCAGCAGTGAACTCCTGTCGCGGAACACTGAAGCTTTCTTT; V: TRBV2; J: TRBJ1-1; D: .; size: .
CDR3: CASSFGQGNYGYTF; DNA: TGTGCCAGTAGCTTCGGACAGGGGAACTATGGCTACACCTTC; V: TRBV19; J: TRBJ1-2; D: TRBD1; size: .
CDR3: CASRRTRYSYEQYF; DNA: TGTGCCAGCAGACGGACACGGTACTCCTACGAGCAGTACTTC; V: TRBV6-6; J: TRBJ2-7; D: .; size: .
CDR3: CASSLQGPSYGYTF; DNA: TGTGCCAGCAGCTTACAGGGGCCTTCCTATGGCTACACCTTC; V: TRBV5-4; J: TRBJ1-2; D: TRBD1; size: few
CDR3: CASSVTGLGNQPQHF; DNA: TGTGCCAGCAGTGTCACAGGGTTGGGCAATCAGCCCCAGCATTTT; V: TRBV2; J: TRBJ1-5; D: .; size: .
CDR3: CASSLTSGGTAYNEQFF; DNA: TGTGCCAGCAGTTTAACTAGCGGGGGGACTGCCTACAATGAGCAGTTCTTC; V: TRBV27; J: TRBJ2-1; D: TRBD2; size: once
CDR3: CSVEWTDYGYTF; DNA: TGCAGCGTTGAATGGACAGACTATGGCTACACCTTC; V: TRBV29-1; J: TRBJ1-2; D: .; size: few
CDR3: CASRPSGETQYF; DNA: TGTGCCAGCAGGCCCTCCGGGGAGACCCAGTACTTC; V: TRBV2; J: TRBJ2-5; D: .; size: .
CDR3: CASSVVADSGNTIYF; DNA: TGTGCCAGCAGCGTAGTGGCAGACTCTGGAAACACCATATATTTT; V: TRBV9; J: TRBJ1-3; D: .; size: .
CDR3: CASSLAVGDGYTF; DNA: TGTGCCAGCAGCTTAGCTGTAGGAGATGGCTACACCTTC; V: TRBV7-9; J: TRBJ1-2; D: .; size: once
CDR3: CASNPKTGAHYGYTF; DNA: TGTGCCAGTAACCCAAAAACAGGGGCGCACTATGGCTACACCTTC; V: TRBV19; J: TRBJ1-2; D: TRBD1; size: once
CDR3: CSVETGVDTEAFF; DNA: TGCAGCGTTGAGACAGGGGTCGACACTGAAGCTTTCTTT; V: TRBV29-1; J: TRBJ1-1; D: TRBD1; size: .
CDR3: CAISDGLAGDIQYF; DNA: TGTGCCATCAGCGATGGACTAGCGGGTGACATTCAGTACTTC; V: TRBV10-3; J: TRBJ2-4; D: TRBD2; size: .
CDR3: CASSLAGARNEQFF; DNA: TGTGCCAGCAGTCTAGCGGGGGCTCGCAATGAGCAGTTCTTC; V: TRBV27; J: TRBJ2-1; D: TRBD2; size: .
CDR3: CASRSQGTYNSPLHF; DNA: TGTGCCAGCAGGAGCCAGGGGACCTATAATTCACCCCTCCACTTT; V: TRBV3-1/TRBV3-2; J: TRBJ1-6; D: .; size: .
CDR3: CASSIGAGTDTQYF; DNA: TGTGCCAGTAGTATAGGTGCAGGCACAGATACGCAGTATTTT; V: TRBV19; J: TRBJ2-3; D: .; size: few
CDR3: CASSPRSDTGELFF; DNA: TGTGCCAGCTCACCACGTTCGGACACCGGGGAGCTGTTTTTT; V: TRBV18; J: TRBJ2-2; D: .; size: .
CDR3: CASSPQTGLIGNTEAFF; DNA: TGTGCCAGCAGCCCGCAGACAGGGTTGATTGGGAACACTGAAGCTTTCTTT; V: TRBV9; J: TRBJ1-1; D: TRBD1; size: .
CDR3: CASSVLSQPQHF; DNA: TGTGCCAGCAGCGTCCTGAGTCAGCCCCAGCATTTT; V: TRBV21-1; J: TRBJ1-5; D: .; size: .
CDR3: CAWNSGLTEAFF; DNA: TGTGCCTGGAACTCAGGGTTAACTGAAGCTTTCTTT; V: TRBV30; J: TRBJ1-1; D: .; size: .
CDR3: CAISEEGVNEKLFF; DNA: TGTGCCATCAGTGAGGAGGGGGTTAATGAAAAACTGTTTTTT; V: TRBV10-3; J: TRBJ1-4; D: .; size: once
CDR3: CASSTRTGSAYEQYF; DNA: TGTGCCAGTAGTACCCGGACAGGGAGTGCCTACGAGCAGTACTTC; V: TRBV19; J: TRBJ2-7; D: TRBD1; size: .
CDR3: CASSETSGATDTQYF; DNA: TGTGCCAGCAGTGAAACTAGCGGGGCCACAGATACGCAGTATTTT; V: TRBV6-1; J: TRBJ2-3; D: TRBD2; size: .
CDR3: CASSLAGTGGETQYF; DNA: TGCGCCAGCAGCTTGGCCGGGACAGGTGGAGAGACCCAGTACTTC; V: TRBV5-1; J: TRBJ2-5; D: TRBD1; size: .
CDR3: CASSQSWGGSNQPQHF; DNA: TGTGCCAGCAGCCAATCGTGGGGGGGATCCAATCAGCCCCAGCATTTT; V: TRBV3-1/TRBV3-2; J: TRBJ1-5; D: .; size: .
CDR3: CASSFGQGAEKLFF; DNA: TGTGCCAGCAGCTTTGGACAGGGGGCAGAAAAACTGTTTTTT; V: TRBV11-2; J: TRBJ1-4; D: TRBD1; size: .
CDR3: CASSSDGAWYEQYF; DNA: TGTGCCAGCAGCTCGGATGGGGCTTGGTACGAGCAGTACTTC; V: TRBV5-4; J: TRBJ2-7; D: .; size: .
CDR3: CASSRRTGNLNTEAFF; DNA: TGCGCCAGCAGCCGTAGGACAGGGAACCTGAACACTGAAGCTTTCTTT; V: TRBV5-1; J: TRBJ1-1; D: TRBD1; size: .
CDR3: CASSDPGQGVNTIYF; DNA: TGTGCCAGCAGCGACCCGGGACAGGGGGTAAACACCATATATTTT; V: TRBV9; J: TRBJ1-3; D: TRBD1; size: .
CDR3: CATRGGVPGNEQFF; DNA: TGTGCCACCCGCGGGGGGGTTCCGGGTAATGAGCAGTTCTTC; V: TRBV24-1; J: TRBJ2-1; D: TRBD2; size: .
CDR3: CAWSSGAHYAFF; DNA: TGTGCCTGGAGTAGCGGGGCCCACTATGCTTTCTTT; V: TRBV30; J: TRBJ1-1; D: .; size: .
CDR3: CASSLDPGGGRETQYF; DNA: TGTGCCAGCAGCTTAGATCCGGGGGGAGGACGAGAGACCCAGTACTTC; V: TRBV11-2; J: TRBJ2-5; D: TRBD2; size: .
CDR3: CASSFRLESTFDTQYF; DNA: TGTGCCAGCAGCTTCAGGTTGGAATCAACATTCGATACGCAGTATTTT; V: TRBV11-2; J: TRBJ2-3; D: .; size: .
CDR3: CASSGGGKLFF; DNA: TGTGCCAGCAGCGGTGGAGGAAAACTGTTTTTT; V: TRBV11-2; J: TRBJ1-4; D: .; size: .
CDR3: CASSPTSGGATDTQYF; DNA: TGTGCCAGCAGTCCAACCAGCGGGGGGGCCACAGATACGCAGTATTTT; V: TRBV6-2/TRBV6-3; J: TRBJ2-3; D: TRBD2; size: .
CDR3: CASSPPGADTQYF; DNA: TGTGCCAGCAGTCCCCCAGGGGCGGACACGCAGTATTTT; V: TRBV11-2; J: TRBJ2-3; D: .; size: .
CDR3: CASSYGGGGTQHF; DNA: TGTGCCAGCAGTTACGGCGGAGGAGGAACCCAGCATTTT; V: TRBV6-2/TRBV6-3; J: TRBJ1-5; D: .; size: .
CDR3: CASSQGSRTQYF; DNA: TGCGCCAGCAGCCAAGGTTCTCGGACCCAGTACTTC; V: TRBV4-3; J: TRBJ2-5; D: .; size: .
CDR3: CASRRDSGLYNEQFF; DNA: TGTGCCAGCAGACGGGACAGCGGCCTCTACAATGAGCAGTTCTTC; V: TRBV28; J: TRBJ2-1; D: TRBD1; size: .
CDR3: CASRTTGAGEKLFF; DNA: TGTGCCAGCAGGACGACAGGGGCGGGGGAAAAACTGTTTTTT; V: TRBV6-5; J: TRBJ1-4; D: TRBD1; size: .
CDR3: CARSFHRQGAGEQYF; DNA: TGTGCCAGAAGCTTCCATAGGCAGGGGGCGGGGGAGCAGTACTTC; V: TRBV7-5; J: TRBJ2-7; D: .; size: .
CDR3: CASSSRGGGRETQYF; DNA: TGTGCCAGTAGTTCAAGAGGGGGGGGTCGAGAGACCCAGTACTTC; V: TRBV19; J: TRBJ2-5; D: .; size: .
CDR3: CAISGDRGAGETQYF; DNA: TGTGCCATCAGTGGTGACCGGGGGGCGGGAGAGACCCAGTACTTC; V: TRBV10-3; J: TRBJ2-5; D: .; size: .
CDR3: CASSSGTGRDEQFF; DNA: TGCGCCAGCAGCTCGGGGACAGGGAGGGATGAGCAGTTCTTC; V: TRBV5-1; J: TRBJ2-1; D: TRBD1; size: .
CDR3: CATSSQGANEQFF; DNA: TGTGCCACCAGTTCCCAGGGGGCCAATGAGCAGTTCTTC; V: TRBV24-1; J: TRBJ2-1; D: TRBD1; size: .
CDR3: CASSFPGTSGATGELFF; DNA: TGTGCCAGCAGCTTCCCCGGGACTAGCGGGGCGACCGGGGAGCTGTTTTTT; V: TRBV7-8; J: TRBJ2-2; D: TRBD2; size: once
CDR3: CASSLGVRVPEAFF; DNA: TGTGCCAGCAGCTTAGGGGTCAGGGTACCTGAAGCTTTCTTT; V: TRBV11-3; J: TRBJ1-1; D: .; size: .
CDR3: CASSPGTSGRSYEQYF; DNA: TGTGCCAGCAGCCCAGGGACTAGCGGGAGGTCCTACGAGCAGTACTTC; V: TRBV9; J: TRBJ2-7; D: TRBD2; size: .
CDR3: CSVRRAEETQYF; DNA: TGCAGCGTACGGAGGGCCGAGGAGACCCAGTACTTC; V: TRBV29-1; J: TRBJ2-5; D: .; size: .
CDR3: CASSVVGDSALSPLHF; DNA: TGTGCCAGCAGCGTGGTGGGCGATAGTGCGCTCTCACCCCTCCACTTT; V: TRBV7-2; J: TRBJ1-6; D: .; size: .
CDR3: CASSLGGGIDNEQFF; DNA: TGCGCCAGCAGCTTGGGCGGGGGGATAGACAATGAGCAGTTCTTC; V: TRBV5-1; J: TRBJ2-1; D: TRBD2; size: .
CDR3: CASSPDRGYGYTF; DNA: TGTGCCAGCAGCCCGGACAGGGGTTATGGCTACACCTTC; V: TRBV11-2; J: TRBJ1-2; D: TRBD1; size: .
CDR3: CASSSGTSALLGEQYF; DNA: TGTGCCAGCAGTTCCGGCACTAGCGCTCTCCTAGGCGAGCAGTACTTC; V: TRBV6-2/TRBV6-3; J: TRBJ2-7; D: TRBD2; size: .
CDR3: CASGYGLTSTDTQYF; DNA: TGTGCTAGTGGTTACGGACTGACTAGCACAGATACGCAGTATTTT; V: TRBV12-5; J: TRBJ2-3; D: .; size: .
CDR3: CASSFSMVSPTEAFF; DNA: TGTGCCAGCAGTTTTAGCATGGTGTCACCTACTGAAGCTTTCTTT; V: TRBV28; J: TRBJ1-1; D: .; size: .
CDR3: CASGSGTGDFYNSPLHF; DNA: TGCGCCAGCGGATCCGGGACGGGAGACTTTTATAATTCACCCCTCCACTTT; V: TRBV5-1; J: TRBJ1-6; D: .; size: few
CDR3: CASSLDRGTGNTIYF; DNA: TGTGCCAGCAGCCTCGACAGGGGGACCGGAAACACCATATATTTT; V: TRBV5-4; J: TRBJ1-3; D: TRBD1; size: .